This TCR beta chain was captured by sequencing in a study of regulatory T cells in long-lasting Graves disease. Study in general: Disease was considered persistent Graves' disease after over 5 years of antithyroid drugs (with positive TSH receptor antibodies).

To make TCR beta libraries, researchers used iRepertoire HTBI primers and Arm-PCR of CDR3 regions. Each CDR3 protein is one row after TCRdb ran MiXCR on the multiplex PCR reads. This repertoire shows under 500,000 distinct CDR3 sequences, 20% found once; its top ten account for more than 20%. The time point: persistent/refractory GD, antithyroid drugs over 5 years with positive TRAb. Preparation of the TCR library used RNA extracted from PBMCs. Trimming cost V 8 bases and J 2 bases, with 7 bases left between them. Per germline, CDR1 MNHNS and CDR2 SASEGT. The CDR3 totals 12 residues. This clonotype was counted at least ten times.

The chain has TRBV6-1 and TRBJ1-5; D might be TRBD1 (5 bases). The sequences come from peripheral blood mononuclear cells (PBMCs), collected when the disease was refractory, from a patient treated with antithyroid drugs. This TCR came from a female donor with Graves disease. CDR3 DNA sequence: TGTGCCAGCGACAGAGGCAATCAGCCCCAGCATTTT. This sequence encodes CASDRGNQPQHF.